These T cell receptor beta chains were read from a single sample in a study of CD8 T cells in Susac syndrome. TCRdb reprocessed the immunoSEQ multiplex PCR reads via MiXCR and lists one record per CDR3 protein. Of approximately 110,000 distinct CDR3 sequences detected, around 94% appear once; the ten largest clones hold roughly 0.091%. Sequenced: CD4+ T cells from PBMCs. These receptors all stem from a human donor in good health. Both conserved end residues are part of each CDR3. Fields, in order: J gene, clone size, V gene, D gene, CDR3 length, CDR3 DNA, CDR3 protein. A D gene is named only where the DNA matches it firmly. Size tells how often a clone was seen (once, few, many) or the class of an expanded clone, and some rows leave it out.

j_gene: TRBJ2-7; abundance: NA; v_gene: TRBV3-1; d_gene: TRBD2; len: 13; CDR3nt: TGTGCCAGCAGCCTAGCGGGCCCTGCGGAGCAGTACTTC; CDR3aa: CASSLAGPAEQYF
j_gene: TRBJ2-1; abundance: once; v_gene: TRBV29-1; d_gene: TRBD2; len: 17; CDR3nt: TGCAGCGCCGAAGGACTAGCGGGATCCGGCCTATACAATGAGCAGTTCTTC; CDR3aa: CSAEGLAGSGLYNEQFF
j_gene: TRBJ2-7; abundance: NA; v_gene: TRBV2; d_gene: TRBD1; len: 17; CDR3nt: TGTGCCAGCAGTGAAGCCTACTTTTTACAGGGGGCTCGGGAGCAGTACTTC; CDR3aa: CASSEAYFLQGAREQYF
j_gene: TRBJ1-3; abundance: NA; v_gene: TRBV7-2; d_gene: NA; len: 16; CDR3nt: TGTGCCAGCAGCTTGGGGGCTACGAGCTCTGGAAACACCATATATTTT; CDR3aa: CASSLGATSSGNTIYF
j_gene: TRBJ1-1; abundance: NA; v_gene: TRBV2; d_gene: TRBD1; len: 14; CDR3nt: TGTGCCAGCAGTGCCAGGGGGCTTTTGACTGAAGCTTTCTTT; CDR3aa: CASSARGLLTEAFF
j_gene: TRBJ1-2; abundance: NA; v_gene: TRBV7-9; d_gene: NA; len: 14; CDR3nt: TGTGCCAGCAGCTTAAGACAGGATCGTGGGTTCTACACCTTC; CDR3aa: CASSLRQDRGFYTF
j_gene: TRBJ1-1; abundance: once; v_gene: TRBV2; d_gene: NA; len: 14; CDR3nt: TGTGCCAGCACCGTAGAAGGGATGAACACTGAAGCTTTCTTT; CDR3aa: CASTVEGMNTEAFF
j_gene: TRBJ2-3; abundance: NA; v_gene: TRBV27; d_gene: TRBD2; len: 14; CDR3nt: TGTGCCAGCAAAGCGGGAGGTAGCACAGATACGCAGTATTTT; CDR3aa: CASKAGGSTDTQYF
j_gene: TRBJ2-1; abundance: NA; v_gene: TRBV19; d_gene: TRBD2; len: 14; CDR3nt: TGTGCCAGTACCTTAGCGGGAGCCTACAATGAGCAGTTCTTC; CDR3aa: CASTLAGAYNEQFF
j_gene: TRBJ1-5; abundance: NA; v_gene: TRBV15; d_gene: NA; len: 15; CDR3nt: TGTGCCACCAGCAGAGATCTTGGTGGGAATCAGCCCCAGCATTTT; CDR3aa: CATSRDLGGNQPQHF
j_gene: TRBJ1-4; abundance: NA; v_gene: TRBV23-1; d_gene: NA; len: 8; CDR3nt: TGCGCCTACGGCAAACTGTTTTTT; CDR3aa: CAYGKLFF
j_gene: TRBJ1-5; abundance: NA; v_gene: TRBV28; d_gene: NA; len: 14; CDR3nt: TGTGCCAGCAGTTTTCCAGGTTTGAATCAGCCCCAGCATTTT; CDR3aa: CASSFPGLNQPQHF
j_gene: TRBJ1-1; abundance: NA; v_gene: TRBV19; d_gene: NA; len: 14; CDR3nt: TGTGCCAGTAGTGGGCGGGACACCTCCCACGAAGCTTTCTTT; CDR3aa: CASSGRDTSHEAFF
j_gene: TRBJ2-2; abundance: NA; v_gene: TRBV29-1; d_gene: TRBD2; len: 14; CDR3nt: TGCAGCGTTAGAGCGGGAGGGGGGACCGGGGAGCTGTTTTTT; CDR3aa: CSVRAGGGTGELFF
j_gene: TRBJ2-3; abundance: NA; v_gene: TRBV20-1; d_gene: TRBD1; len: 14; CDR3nt: TGCAGTGCTCTTAACAGGGGGCGGGCAGATACGCAGTATTTT; CDR3aa: CSALNRGRADTQYF
j_gene: TRBJ2-1; abundance: once; v_gene: TRBV15; d_gene: NA; len: 15; CDR3nt: TGTGCCACCAGCACGGGGGCCCCGACTGAGCGTAGGCAGTTCTTC; CDR3aa: CATSTGAPTERRQFF
j_gene: TRBJ2-3; abundance: NA; v_gene: TRBV6-2/TRBV6-3; d_gene: NA; len: 14; CDR3nt: TGTGCCAGCAGACTTTTGGGACTGACAGATACGCAGTATTTT; CDR3aa: CASRLLGLTDTQYF
j_gene: TRBJ1-2; abundance: NA; v_gene: TRBV5-4; d_gene: NA; len: 11; CDR3nt: TGTGCCAGCAGCTTGAGGGATGGCTACACCTTC; CDR3aa: CASSLRDGYTF
j_gene: TRBJ1-1; abundance: NA; v_gene: TRBV10-3; d_gene: TRBD1; len: 17; CDR3nt: TGTGCCATCAGTGAAGCGGGCAGGGACAGCGGGGACACTGAAGCTTTCTTT; CDR3aa: CAISEAGRDSGDTEAFF
j_gene: TRBJ2-5; abundance: NA; v_gene: TRBV7-2; d_gene: NA; len: 16; CDR3nt: TGTGCCAGCAGCTTAGTGAGGGTCTCATACCAAGAGACCCAGTACTTC; CDR3aa: CASSLVRVSYQETQYF
j_gene: TRBJ2-1; abundance: once; v_gene: TRBV11-2; d_gene: TRBD2; len: 18; CDR3nt: TGTGCCAGCAGCTCCCCAAGGGTGAGCGGGAGCTCCTACAATGAGCAGTTCTTC; CDR3aa: CASSSPRVSGSSYNEQFF
j_gene: TRBJ2-7; abundance: NA; v_gene: TRBV20-1; d_gene: NA; len: 13; CDR3nt: TGCAGTGCCTTGCTTACGACAACGGACGAGCAGTACTTC; CDR3aa: CSALLTTTDEQYF
j_gene: TRBJ2-2; abundance: NA; v_gene: TRBV7-8; d_gene: NA; len: 16; CDR3nt: TGTGCCAGCAGCCTCCGGAGGGGGGCCGACACCGGGGAGCTGTTTTTT; CDR3aa: CASSLRRGADTGELFF
j_gene: TRBJ2-6; abundance: NA; v_gene: TRBV27; d_gene: TRBD1; len: 18; CDR3nt: TGTGCCAGCAGTACCCGGACAGGGGGAAACTCTGGGGCCAACGTCCTGACTTTC; CDR3aa: CASSTRTGGNSGANVLTF
j_gene: TRBJ2-3; abundance: NA; v_gene: TRBV29-1; d_gene: NA; len: 13; CDR3nt: TGCAGCGTGAAACCGAGTAGCACAGATACGCAGTATTTT; CDR3aa: CSVKPSSTDTQYF
j_gene: TRBJ2-2; abundance: once; v_gene: TRBV27; d_gene: NA; len: 16; CDR3nt: TGTGCCAGCAGTTTGTGGGGACTGATGAACACCGGGGAGCTGTTTTTT; CDR3aa: CASSLWGLMNTGELFF
j_gene: TRBJ1-1; abundance: NA; v_gene: TRBV6-5; d_gene: NA; len: 14; CDR3nt: TGTGCCAGCAGTTACCACCGCCTTAACACTGAAGCTTTCTTT; CDR3aa: CASSYHRLNTEAFF
j_gene: TRBJ2-3; abundance: NA; v_gene: TRBV10-1; d_gene: TRBD2; len: 16; CDR3nt: TGCGCCAGCAGTGAAACGGCGGGAGATGACACAGATACGCAGTATTTT; CDR3aa: CASSETAGDDTDTQYF
j_gene: TRBJ2-2; abundance: NA; v_gene: TRBV2; d_gene: NA; len: 16; CDR3nt: TGTGCCAGCAGTCGGGGAACCGGAGGTGGTATATGGGAGCTGTTTTTT; CDR3aa: CASSRGTGGGIWELFF
j_gene: TRBJ1-1; abundance: NA; v_gene: TRBV10-3; d_gene: NA; len: 12; CDR3nt: TGTGCCTCCAGCCGGGTGAACACTGAAGCTTTCTTT; CDR3aa: CASSRVNTEAFF
j_gene: TRBJ1-4; abundance: NA; v_gene: TRBV3-1; d_gene: NA; len: 15; CDR3nt: TGTGCCAGCAGCCATATACAGGGCACTAATGAAAAACTGTTTTTT; CDR3aa: CASSHIQGTNEKLFF
j_gene: TRBJ2-2; abundance: NA; v_gene: TRBV6-1; d_gene: NA; len: 15; CDR3nt: TGTGCCAGCAGTGTGGTTCGGGCAACAAACGGGGAGCTGTTTTTT; CDR3aa: CASSVVRATNGELFF
j_gene: TRBJ2-7; abundance: NA; v_gene: TRBV7-2; d_gene: NA; len: 15; CDR3nt: TGTGCCAGCAGCTTAGCGCTCTACCGTCCCTACGAGCAGTACTTC; CDR3aa: CASSLALYRPYEQYF
j_gene: TRBJ1-1; abundance: NA; v_gene: TRBV28; d_gene: TRBD1; len: 15; CDR3nt: TGTGCCAGCAGTTTCCCGGGACAGGGGTACACTGAAGCTTTCTTT; CDR3aa: CASSFPGQGYTEAFF
j_gene: TRBJ2-7; abundance: NA; v_gene: TRBV20-1; d_gene: NA; len: 14; CDR3nt: TGCAGTGCTCCCGGGGAGCGGATTACCTACGAGCAGTACTTC; CDR3aa: CSAPGERITYEQYF
j_gene: TRBJ2-7; abundance: NA; v_gene: TRBV9; d_gene: NA; len: 17; CDR3nt: TGTGCCAGCAGCGTAGACCCCCTAGGTCAGGGTGTCGACGAGCAGTACTTC; CDR3aa: CASSVDPLGQGVDEQYF
j_gene: TRBJ2-3; abundance: NA; v_gene: TRBV20-1; d_gene: TRBD2; len: 15; CDR3nt: TGCAGTGCGGCCCGGACTAGCGGGAGGACAGATACGCAGTATTTT; CDR3aa: CSAARTSGRTDTQYF
j_gene: TRBJ2-1; abundance: NA; v_gene: TRBV20-1; d_gene: TRBD2; len: 17; CDR3nt: TGCAGTGCTAGAGATAAGCGGTTAGCGGGAGTCTACAATGAGCAGTTCTTC; CDR3aa: CSARDKRLAGVYNEQFF
j_gene: TRBJ2-6; abundance: few; v_gene: TRBV10-1; d_gene: NA; len: 15; CDR3nt: TGCGCCAGCAGTGGAGGGGGCTCTGGGGCCAACGTCCTGACTTTC; CDR3aa: CASSGGGSGANVLTF
j_gene: TRBJ2-1; abundance: NA; v_gene: TRBV29-1; d_gene: NA; len: 12; CDR3nt: TGCAGCCTTGCCCAGGAGGCAGCTGAGCAGTTCTTC; CDR3aa: CSLAQEAAEQFF
j_gene: TRBJ1-4; abundance: NA; v_gene: TRBV5-1; d_gene: TRBD1; len: 14; CDR3nt: TGCGCCAGCCAAGAGGGGACAGGGACTGAAAAACTGTTTTTT; CDR3aa: CASQEGTGTEKLFF
j_gene: TRBJ2-7; abundance: NA; v_gene: TRBV7-2; d_gene: TRBD1; len: 13; CDR3nt: TGTGCCAGCAGCTTAGATGGGGGACAGGTACCAGCCTTC; CDR3aa: CASSLDGGQVPAF
j_gene: TRBJ1-2; abundance: NA; v_gene: TRBV29-1; d_gene: TRBD1; len: 15; CDR3nt: TGCAGCGTTGACGGAGGCCCGGGACAGCTGTATGGCTACACCTTC; CDR3aa: CSVDGGPGQLYGYTF
j_gene: TRBJ1-4; abundance: NA; v_gene: TRBV5-1; d_gene: TRBD1; len: 15; CDR3nt: TGCGCCAGCAGCCCACAACAGGGGTCGGGCGAAAAACTGTTTTTT; CDR3aa: CASSPQQGSGEKLFF
j_gene: TRBJ2-3; abundance: NA; v_gene: TRBV2; d_gene: TRBD1; len: 14; CDR3nt: TGTGCCAGCAGTAGACAGGGTTACGCAGATACGCAGTATTTT; CDR3aa: CASSRQGYADTQYF
j_gene: TRBJ2-6; abundance: NA; v_gene: TRBV29-1; d_gene: TRBD1; len: 17; CDR3nt: TGCAGCGTTGTGAACCGAGGAACCAGGGGGGGGGCCAACGTCCTGACTTTC; CDR3aa: CSVVNRGTRGGANVLTF
j_gene: TRBJ2-1; abundance: NA; v_gene: TRBV29-1; d_gene: TRBD2; len: 17; CDR3nt: TGCAGCGTGGGGGGACTAGCGGGAGCCCCGTCCTACAATGAGCAGTTCTTC; CDR3aa: CSVGGLAGAPSYNEQFF
j_gene: TRBJ2-7; abundance: once; v_gene: TRBV6-5; d_gene: TRBD2; len: 15; CDR3nt: TGTGCCAGCAGTCCCGGTGGTAGCGGGAGTTACGAGCAGTACTTC; CDR3aa: CASSPGGSGSYEQYF
j_gene: TRBJ2-3; abundance: NA; v_gene: TRBV12-3/TRBV12-4; d_gene: TRBD1; len: 16; CDR3nt: TGTGCCAGCAGTTTTAAGGGGACAGGGGCCACAGATACGCAGTATTTT; CDR3aa: CASSFKGTGATDTQYF
j_gene: TRBJ2-7; abundance: NA; v_gene: TRBV19; d_gene: TRBD2; len: 19; CDR3nt: TGTGCCAGTAGTAGGGGAACGAGAAGCGGGAGGGCCGATCCCTACGAGCAGTACTTC; CDR3aa: CASSRGTRSGRADPYEQYF
j_gene: TRBJ2-1; abundance: NA; v_gene: TRBV10-3; d_gene: TRBD2; len: 14; CDR3nt: TGTGCCATCAGTGAGTCGCGGGACTATGATGAGCAGTTCTTC; CDR3aa: CAISESRDYDEQFF
j_gene: TRBJ2-6; abundance: NA; v_gene: TRBV6-6; d_gene: NA; len: 15; CDR3nt: TGTGCCAGCAGTTCAGGGGGGACTGGGGCCAACGTCCTGACTTTC; CDR3aa: CASSSGGTGANVLTF
j_gene: TRBJ2-7; abundance: few; v_gene: TRBV5-6; d_gene: NA; len: 12; CDR3nt: TGTGCCAGCAGCTTCCAGGCCTACGAGCAGTACTTC; CDR3aa: CASSFQAYEQYF
j_gene: TRBJ2-7; abundance: NA; v_gene: TRBV12-3/TRBV12-4; d_gene: NA; len: 12; CDR3nt: TGTGCCAGCAGTCGGGGACTTGACGAGCAGTACTTC; CDR3aa: CASSRGLDEQYF
j_gene: TRBJ2-6; abundance: NA; v_gene: TRBV18; d_gene: NA; len: 16; CDR3nt: TGTGCCAGCTCACCCTTCCAGGGACCTGGGGCCAACGTCCTGACTTTC; CDR3aa: CASSPFQGPGANVLTF
j_gene: TRBJ2-7; abundance: NA; v_gene: TRBV5-4; d_gene: NA; len: 14; CDR3nt: TGTGCCAGCAGCTTTGCGCGGGATCCCGACGAGCAGTACTTC; CDR3aa: CASSFARDPDEQYF